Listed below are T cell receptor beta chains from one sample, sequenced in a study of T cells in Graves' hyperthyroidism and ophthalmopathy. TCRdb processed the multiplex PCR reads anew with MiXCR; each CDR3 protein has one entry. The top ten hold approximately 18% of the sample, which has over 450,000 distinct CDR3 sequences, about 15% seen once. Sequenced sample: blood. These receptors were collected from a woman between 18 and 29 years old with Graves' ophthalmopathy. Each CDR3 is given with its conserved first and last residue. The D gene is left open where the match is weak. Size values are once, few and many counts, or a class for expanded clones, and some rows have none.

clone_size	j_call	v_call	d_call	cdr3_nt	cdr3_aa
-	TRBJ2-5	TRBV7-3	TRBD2	TGTGCCAGCAGCCCCCTCGGGGGTGGACTAGCGGGGATCCAAGAGACCCAGTACTTC	CASSPLGGGLAGIQETQYF
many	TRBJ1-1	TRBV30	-	TGTGCCTGGCAGCACACTGAAGCTTTCTTT	CAWQHTEAFF
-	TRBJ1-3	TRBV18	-	TGTGCCAGCTCACCACCGCGCGGCTCTGGAAACACCATATATTTT	CASSPPRGSGNTIYF
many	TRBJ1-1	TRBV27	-	TGTGCCAGCAAGACCTTCTTCGTCGGACCCATGAACACTGAAGCTTTCTTT	CASKTFFVGPMNTEAFF
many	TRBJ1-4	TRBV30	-	TGTGCCTGGAGTGTATCGGGAGAAAAACTGTTTTTT	CAWSVSGEKLFF
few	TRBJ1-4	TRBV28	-	TGTGTCAGCAGTTCAACCGGGACCGGGAAGGAAAAACTGTTTTTT	CVSSSTGTGKEKLFF
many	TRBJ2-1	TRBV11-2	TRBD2	TGTGCCAGCAGCTTATCAGCGGGAGGGCGGGGAAATGAGCAGTTCTTC	CASSLSAGGRGNEQFF
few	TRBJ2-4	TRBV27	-	TGTGCCAGCAGCGCCGGGGCAGCGGACATTCAGTACTTC	CASSAGAADIQYF
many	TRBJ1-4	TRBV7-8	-	TGTGCCAGCAGCTTAATCAGGGATGAAAAACTGTTTTTT	CASSLIRDEKLFF
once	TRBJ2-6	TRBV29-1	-	TGCAGCGTTGCCGTCTCTGGGGCCAACGTCCTGACTTTC	CSVAVSGANVLTF
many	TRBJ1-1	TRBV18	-	TGTGCCAGCTCACCCCCGGCCCATGTCACTGAAGCTTTCTTT	CASSPPAHVTEAFF
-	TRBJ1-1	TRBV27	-	TGTGCCAGCAGTATAAACATGAACACTGAAGCTTTCTTT	CASSINMNTEAFF
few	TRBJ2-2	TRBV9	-	TGTGCCAGCAGCGTAGTTTATGGACAGAACACCGGGGAGCTGTTTTTT	CASSVVYGQNTGELFF
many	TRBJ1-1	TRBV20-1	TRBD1	TGCAGTGCTCCGGGACAGGAGAACACTGAAGCTTTCTTT	CSAPGQENTEAFF
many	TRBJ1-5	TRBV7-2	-	TGTGCCAGCAGCTTAGAGGGCCGGAATCAGCCCCAGCATTTT	CASSLEGRNQPQHF
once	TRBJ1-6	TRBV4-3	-	TGCGCCAGCAGCCCACGATCGGGGGAATCACCCCTCCACTTT	CASSPRSGESPLHF
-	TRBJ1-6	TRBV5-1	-	TGCGCCAGCAGCTTGGACAGAGTTTATAATTCACCCCTCCACTTT	CASSLDRVYNSPLHF
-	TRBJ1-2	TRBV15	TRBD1	TGTGCCACCAGCAGAAAGAAGGGGGCTCCGGGCTATGGCTACACCTTC	CATSRKKGAPGYGYTF
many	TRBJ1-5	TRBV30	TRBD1	TGTGCCTCCGGGACAGGGGTTCAGCCCCAGCATTTT	CASGTGVQPQHF
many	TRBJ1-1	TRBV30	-	TGTGCCTGGAGCCACGGGAGGATTGAAGCTTTCTTT	CAWSHGRIEAFF
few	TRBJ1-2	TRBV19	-	TGTGCCAGTAGTATAGAAACCGGATACTATGGCTACACCTTC	CASSIETGYYGYTF
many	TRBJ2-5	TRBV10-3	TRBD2	TGTGCCATCAGTGAGGCTACCAGACTAGCGGGGGGCCAAGAGACCCAGTACTTC	CAISEATRLAGGQETQYF
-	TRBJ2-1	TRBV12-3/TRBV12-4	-	TGTGCCAGCAGCTCAGGAGAAGCCTACAATGAGCAGTTCTTC	CASSSGEAYNEQFF